A single sample is the source of the 11 T cell receptor beta chains below, sequenced in a study of beta chain features in type 1 diabetes. Regarding the study as a whole: TCRB CDR3s from Type 1 diabetes patients were moderately but significantly shorter in all four CD4+ subsets.

These receptors have no known antigen. Expressed TCRB transcripts were sequenced after all isolated RNA was converted to cDNA. This table comes from immunoSEQ multiplex PCR, and its TCRdb copy is limited to in-frame clones, with some not included. The sample shows approximately 150,000 clones, roughly 63% of them seen only once. Sequencing was carried out using naive CD4+ T cells from blood. The receptors here all came from a man younger than 45 with type 1 diabetes.

The chain uses TRBV5-1 and TRBJ2-1, with TRBD2 as a possible D gene (5 bases). This CDR3 has 16 amino acids. Looked up from germline, CDR1 is SGHRS and CDR2 is YFSETQ. The V gene lost 1 base and the J gene lost 3 bases, with 14 bases spanning the gap. This CDR3 is CASSLSSGVSYNEQFF. DNA of the CDR3: TGCGCCAGCAGCTTGTCATCCGGGGTCAGCTACAATGAGCAGTTCTTC.

The chain employs TRBV20-1 and TRBJ1-1; D unresolved. Germline CDR1 and CDR2: DFQATT and SNEGSKA (reference sequence). V was trimmed by 2 bases and J by 6 bases, leaving 7 bases between them. The CDR3 has 11 amino acids. CDR3 sequence (DNA): TGCAGTGCTAGACAGGCTGCTGAAGCTTTCTTT. It translates to CSARQAAEAFF.

This chain joins TRBV21-1 and TRBJ1-6. TRBV21-1 is a pseudogene segment. The CDR3 extends over 16 amino acids. The CDR3 loop reads CASSKKPEAYNSPLHF. The CDR3 DNA reads TGTGCCAGCAGCAAAAAACCGGAGGCCTATAATTCACCCCTCCACTTT.

V and J are TRBV23-1 and TRBJ2-3; the D is unclear. TRBV23-1 is an ORF; its function is uncertain. This CDR3 has 16 amino acids. Trimming shortened V by 2 bases and J by 1 base, and 13 bases separated the two germline ends. The CDR3 loop is CASSQSKGGGTDTQYF. The CDR3, as DNA: TGCGCCAGCAGTCAAAGTAAAGGCGGTGGCACAGATACGCAGTATTTT.

This sequence joins TRBV2 and TRBJ1-1, with a weak D call TRBD1 (6 bases). The V gene's germline CDR1 is SNHLY and CDR2 FYNNEI. The CDR3 spans 13 residues. Trimming pared 6 bases from V and 6 bases from J, leaving 14 bases between. Written as DNA, the CDR3 is TGTGCCAGCAGGGGCAAACAGGGTTCTGAAGCTTTCTTT. This gives the protein CASRGKQGSEAFF.

The rearrangement uses TRBV29-1 and TRBJ2-7; TRBD1 matches 7 bases. The CDR3 sequence is 17 residues long. CDR1 SQVTM and CDR2 ANQGSEA come from the germline V gene. J lost 0 bases, V lost 1 base, and 12 bases had no gene match. CDR3 residues: CSVEGGPKGQSSYEQYF. CDR3 nucleotide sequence: TGCAGCGTTGAAGGAGGTCCTAAGGGACAGAGCTCCTACGAGCAGTACTTC.

This clone showed up just a few times. V and J are TRBV4-3 and TRBJ2-5; D unresolved. This CDR3 has 11 residues. V lost 5 bases, J lost 5 bases, and 6 bases lay in between. Germline loops: CDR1 LGHNA, CDR2 YSLEER. The CDR3 nucleotides read TGCGCCAGCAGCGTACGGGAGACCCAGTACTTC. It yields the protein CASSVRETQYF.

This clone came up a few times. The chain links TRBV7-9 to TRBJ2-5, with 9 positions matching TRBD1. V lost 5 bases to trimming and J lost 5 bases; unmatched junction nucleotides: 6. CDR1 and CDR2 (germline): SEHNR, FQNEAQ (reference sequence). This CDR3 has 14 residues. CDR3 amino acids: CASSADRGSETQYF. The CDR3 region has the DNA TGTGCCAGCAGCGCGGACAGGGGTTCGGAGACCCAGTACTTC. The full variable domain, in which reference TRBV7-9 and TRBJ2-5 provide the parts outside the CDR3, is DTGVSQNPRHKITKRGQNVTFRCDPISEHNRLYWYRQTLGQGPEFLTYFQNEAQLEKSRLLSDRFSAERPKGSFSTLEIQRTEQGDSAMYLCASSADRGSETQYFGPGTRLLVL.

This clone occurred a few times. The V call is TRBV30, the J call TRBJ1-1; 7 nucleotides align to TRBD1. The ends lost 4 bases at V and 0 bases at J; junction bases unmatched: 2. The germline V gene has CDR1 GTSNPN and CDR2 SVGIG (reference sequence). The CDR3 covers 13 residues. The CDR3 DNA follows: TGTGCCTGGACGGGACAGATGAACACTGAAGCTTTCTTT. Residues: CAWTGQMNTEAFF.

The chain employs TRBV30 and TRBJ1-4; no clear D. Per germline, CDR1 GTSNPN and CDR2 SVGIG (reference sequence). Trimming left V 5 bases short and J 7 bases short, with 8 bases between. The CDR3 sequence is 11 residues long. CDR3 in amino acids: CAWRNREKLFF. The CDR3 DNA sequence: TGTGCCTGGCGTAATCGTGAAAAACTGTTTTTT.

The rearrangement joins TRBV7-2 to TRBJ2-7, with 8 positions matching TRBD1. J gave up 4 bases and V 2 bases, and 1 base lay outside the gene matches. The CDR3 consists of 13 residues. Germline CDR1 is SGHTA and CDR2 is FQGNSA. This CDR3 reads CASSLTGGYEQYF. The DNA for the CDR3 is TGTGCCAGCAGCTTAACAGGGGGGTACGAGCAGTACTTC.